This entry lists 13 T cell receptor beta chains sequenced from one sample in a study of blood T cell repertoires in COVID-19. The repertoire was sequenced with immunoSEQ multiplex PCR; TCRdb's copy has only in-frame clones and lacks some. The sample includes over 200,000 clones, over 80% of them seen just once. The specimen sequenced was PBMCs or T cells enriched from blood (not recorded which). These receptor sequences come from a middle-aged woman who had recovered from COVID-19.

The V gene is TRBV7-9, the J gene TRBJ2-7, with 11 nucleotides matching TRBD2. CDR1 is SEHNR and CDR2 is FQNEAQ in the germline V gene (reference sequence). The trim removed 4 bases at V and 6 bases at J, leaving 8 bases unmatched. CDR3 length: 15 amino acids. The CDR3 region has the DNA TGTGCCAGCAGCTCCTTAGCGGGAGGGCTGGTCGAGCAGTACTTC. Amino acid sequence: CASSSLAGGLVEQYF.

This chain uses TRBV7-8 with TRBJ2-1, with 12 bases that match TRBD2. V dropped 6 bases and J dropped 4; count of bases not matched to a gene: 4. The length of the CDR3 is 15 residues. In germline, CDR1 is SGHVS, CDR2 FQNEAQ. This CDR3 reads CASRRTSGTYNEQFF. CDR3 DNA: TGTGCCAGCAGACGGACTAGCGGGACGTACAATGAGCAGTTCTTC. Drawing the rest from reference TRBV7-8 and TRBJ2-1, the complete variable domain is GAGVSQSPRYKVAKRGQDVALRCDPISGHVSLFWYQQALGQGPEFLTYFQNEAQLDKSGLPSDRFFAERPEGSVSTLKIQRTQQEDSAVYLCASRRTSGTYNEQFFGPGTRLTVL.

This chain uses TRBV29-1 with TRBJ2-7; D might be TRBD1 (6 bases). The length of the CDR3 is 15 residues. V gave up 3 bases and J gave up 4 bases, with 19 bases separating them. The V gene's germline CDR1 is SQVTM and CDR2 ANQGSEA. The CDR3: CSVDYWTDQRYEQYF. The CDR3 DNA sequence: TGCAGCGTTGACTACTGGACAGACCAACGGTACGAGCAGTACTTC.

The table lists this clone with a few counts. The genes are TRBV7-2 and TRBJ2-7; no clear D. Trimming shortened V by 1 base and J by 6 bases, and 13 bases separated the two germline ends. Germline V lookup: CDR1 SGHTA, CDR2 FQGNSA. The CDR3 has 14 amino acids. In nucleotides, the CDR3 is TGTGCCAGCAGCTTAGAATCTATTTCTGTCGAGCAGTACGTC. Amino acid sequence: CASSLESISVEQYV.

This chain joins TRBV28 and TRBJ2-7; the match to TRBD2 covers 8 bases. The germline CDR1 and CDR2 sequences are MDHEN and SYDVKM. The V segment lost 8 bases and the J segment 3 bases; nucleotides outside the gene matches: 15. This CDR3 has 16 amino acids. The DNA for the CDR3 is TGTGCCAGCTCCCCGGGGCGGGAGGTCCTGGGCTACGAGCAGTACGTC. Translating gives CASSPGREVLGYEQYV.

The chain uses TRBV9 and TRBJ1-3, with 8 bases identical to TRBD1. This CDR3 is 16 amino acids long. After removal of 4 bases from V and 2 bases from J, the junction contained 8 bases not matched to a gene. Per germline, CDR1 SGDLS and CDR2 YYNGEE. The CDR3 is CASSPSGGAPGNTIYF. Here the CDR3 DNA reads TGTGCCAGCAGCCCTTCAGGGGGCGCCCCTGGAAACACCATATATTTT.

The CDR3 DNA follows: TGTGCCAGCTCAAAGGAGACAGGGGGCGCGAACCAGCCCCAGCATTTT. This codes for CASSKETGGANQPQHF. The chain recombines TRBV18 with TRBJ1-5; TRBD1 agrees at 10 bases. Germline V lookup: CDR1 KGHSH, CDR2 LQKENI. The CDR3 is 16 amino acids. Germline trimming cut 5 bases from V and 7 bases from J; bases unmatched to any gene: 11.

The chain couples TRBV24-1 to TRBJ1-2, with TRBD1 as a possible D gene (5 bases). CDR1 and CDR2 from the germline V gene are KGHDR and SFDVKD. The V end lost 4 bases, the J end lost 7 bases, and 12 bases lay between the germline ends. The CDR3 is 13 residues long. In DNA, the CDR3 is TGTGCCACCAGTGACACCACGGGACTTGGCTACACCTTC. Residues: CATSDTTGLGYTF.

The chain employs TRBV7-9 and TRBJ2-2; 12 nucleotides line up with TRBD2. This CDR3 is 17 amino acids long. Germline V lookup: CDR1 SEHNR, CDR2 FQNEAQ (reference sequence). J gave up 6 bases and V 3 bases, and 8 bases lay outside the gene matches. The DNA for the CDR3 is TGTGCCAGCAGCTTCTACCGACTAGCGGGAGTTTCCGGGGAGCTGTTTTTT. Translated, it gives CASSFYRLAGVSGELFF.

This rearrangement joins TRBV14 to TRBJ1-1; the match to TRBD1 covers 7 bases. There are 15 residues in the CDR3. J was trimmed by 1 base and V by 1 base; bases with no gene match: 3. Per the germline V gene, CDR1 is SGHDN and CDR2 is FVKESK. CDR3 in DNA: TGTGCCAGCAGCCAAGGGACAGGAGAGAACACTGAAGCTTTCTTT. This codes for CASSQGTGENTEAFF.

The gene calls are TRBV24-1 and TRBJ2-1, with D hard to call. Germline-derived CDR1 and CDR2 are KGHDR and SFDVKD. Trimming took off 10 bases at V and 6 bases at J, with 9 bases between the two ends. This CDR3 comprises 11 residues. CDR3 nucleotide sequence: TGTGCCACGCGAGTTGGCAATGAGCAGTTCTTC. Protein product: CATRVGNEQFF.

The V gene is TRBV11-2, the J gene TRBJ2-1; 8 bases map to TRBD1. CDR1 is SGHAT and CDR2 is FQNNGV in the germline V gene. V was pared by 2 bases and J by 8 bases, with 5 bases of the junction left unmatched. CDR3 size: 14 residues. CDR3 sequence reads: CASSLWAGGDEQFF. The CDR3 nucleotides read TGTGCCAGCAGCTTATGGGCAGGGGGCGATGAGCAGTTCTTC.

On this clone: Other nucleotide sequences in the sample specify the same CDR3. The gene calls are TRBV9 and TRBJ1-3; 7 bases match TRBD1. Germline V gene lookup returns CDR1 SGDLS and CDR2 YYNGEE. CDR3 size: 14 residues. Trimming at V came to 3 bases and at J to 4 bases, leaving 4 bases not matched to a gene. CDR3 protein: CASSAQGLGNTIYF. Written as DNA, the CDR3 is TGTGCCAGCAGCGCACAGGGGCTCGGAAACACCATATATTTT. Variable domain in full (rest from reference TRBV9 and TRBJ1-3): DSGVTQTPKHLITATGQRVTLRCSPRSGDLSVYWYQQSLDQGLQFLIQYYNGEERAKGNILERFSAQQFPDLHSELNLSSLELGDSALYFCASSAQGLGNTIYFGEGSWLTVV.